This T cell receptor beta chain is from a study of T-cell reconstitution after alpha-beta-depleted transplantation in children. General study findings and limits: The origin of alpha-beta T cells about two months after transplant was reportedly several hundred expanded graft clones. Recipient T cells and thymic progenitors that survived gave rise to the high TCRbeta diversity observed at day 60 in some patients. By one year post-transplant, T-cell counts and diversity largely arose from T cells that were newly produced.

Preparation of the TCRbeta library used unique molecular identifiers. TCRdb re-derived calls from the PCR reads in MiXCR, one entry per CDR3 protein. This table holds 550,000 to 800,000 distinct CDR3 sequences, around 13% found once. On this clonotype itself: Its antigen remains unknown. A single base separates this from a much larger clone, so it may be a read error.

Germline assignment: CDR1 MDHEN and CDR2 SYDVKM. V gave up 0 bases and J gave up 8 bases, with 16 bases separating them. This CDR3 region has 15 residues. Sequencing used PBMCs, obtained before TCRalphabeta/CD19-depleted stem cell transplant. The TCR comes from a girl aged 2-9 years with congenital amegakaryocytic thrombocytopenia, due to receive a stem cell transplant. V usage is TRBV28 and J usage is TRBJ1-2, with D unclear. CDR3 sequence reads: CASSLWEGGNKGYTF. The CDR3 coding sequence is TGTGCCAGCAGTTTATGGGAGGGCGGAAACAAAGGCTACACCTTC.